This T cell receptor (beta chain) was observed in a study of blood T cell repertoires in COVID-19 (dated by TCRdb to 2020 to 2022). Some background on the complete study: Samples from collaborators originated in the United States, Italy and Spain and spanned both the acute and convalescent phases of COVID-19. The prospective study material was composed of cDNA or gDNA derived from T cells, B-cell-depleted T cells, or PBMCs. Subjects who had been exposed to COVID-19, were actively infected with it, or had recovered from it provided the deeply sampled blood TCRbeta repertoires that made up the dataset. The repertoires were released in a freely available public database intended as a resource for research on the immune response to SARS-CoV-2. Samples were obtained from the ongoing ImmuneRACE study (first 160 participants) and from 1,254 subjects provided by 6 global collaborators. A de-identified subject ID, COVID-19 status, age in years and sex were almost always included in the sample metadata. Where HLA class I and class II types were available, the types were taken from metadata supplied by the sample provider, not from assay-based typing. Study-level results and caveats: Clinical and demographic metadata were provided uncurated, with the amount varying by source and participant.

CDR1 and CDR2 are drawn from the germline V gene (reference sequence): SGHNT, YYREEE. The germline ends are 8 bases apart after V is trimmed by 1 base and J by 1 base. Including the terminal cysteine and phenylalanine, the CDR3 comprises 14 residues. CDR3 DNA only is kept here, 42 bases in frame from base 1. The immunoSEQ Assay, a bias-controlled multiplex PCR, was used to amplify TCRbeta CDR3 regions from genomic DNA. The original methods were these. The number of nucleated cells in each sample was estimated from the amplification of reference gene primers within the assay. To quantify the absolute abundance of each unique TCRbeta CDR3 rearrangement, sequence reads were collapsed and filtered. For each sample, productive Simpson clonality was calculated as the square root of Simpson's diversity index across productive rearrangements. The clones in this table, taken by TCRdb from immuneACCESS, are in-frame only. Not every clone is retained; where verified, under half of the shortfall comes from an unresolved V gene, and the cause of the rest is unknown. V and J calls and clone size are copied from that table; D and trimming were computed from the DNA. Present in this sample are some 300,000 clones, over 75% of which were seen just once. Together, the top ten hold 0.75% to 1% of the sample.

Of note for this clone: Its target antigen remains unknown. Per-base qualities were not stored, and no clone one base away is much larger.

In the prospective study, participants were about 18 to 95 years old, resided in about two dozen geographic areas of the United States, and were enrolled through a virtual design. In the prospective study, participants were assigned to cohorts based on the clinical history participants reported in a screening survey and a study questionnaire. For ImmuneRACE Cohort 3, a participant was defined as recovered based on two consecutive negative NP/OP PCR tests, clearance by a healthcare professional, or resolution of symptoms. In the prospective study, whole blood, serum and a nasopharyngeal or oropharyngeal swab were collected from each participant by mobile phlebotomists. Additional blood draws and questionnaires over an approximately two-month period could optionally be provided by prospective study participants. Prospective study blood samples were shipped either frozen or at room temperature before DNA extraction.

The chain employs TRBV5-4 and TRBJ1-1; matching of 6 bases hints at TRBD1 as the D gene. Sequencing used PBMCs or T cells enriched from blood (not recorded which). The TCR originated in a woman aged 25 to 39 who had recovered from COVID-19. The DNA sequence is TGTGCCAGCAGCTTGCAGGGGCGGAACACTGAAGCTTTCTTT. Translated, this gives CASSLQGRNTEAFF. With all but the CDR3 taken from the reference TRBV5-4 and TRBJ1-1 genes, the full variable domain is: ETGVTQSPTHLIKTRGQQVTLRCSSQSGHNTVSWYQQALGQGPQFIFQYYREEENGRGNFPPRFSGLQFPNYSSELNVNALELDDSALYLCASSLQGRNTEAFFGQGTRLTVV.